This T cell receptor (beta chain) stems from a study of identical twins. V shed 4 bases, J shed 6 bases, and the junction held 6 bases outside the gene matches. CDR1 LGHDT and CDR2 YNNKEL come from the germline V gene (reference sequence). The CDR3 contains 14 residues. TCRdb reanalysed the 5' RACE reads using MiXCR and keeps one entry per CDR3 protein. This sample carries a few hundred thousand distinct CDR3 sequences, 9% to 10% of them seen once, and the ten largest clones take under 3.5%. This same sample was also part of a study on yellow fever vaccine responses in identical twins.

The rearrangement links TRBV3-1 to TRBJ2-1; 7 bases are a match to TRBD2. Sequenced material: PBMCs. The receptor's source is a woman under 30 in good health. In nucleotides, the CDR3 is TGTGCCAGCAGCCCGCGGGAGCCAGGCAATGAGCAGTTCTTC. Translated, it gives CASSPREPGNEQFF.